The clone carrying this T cell receptor beta chain was counted between two and nine times. The data stem from a study of beta chain features in type 1 diabetes. Across the whole study: Examination spanned roughly 110 million sorted cells from all samples.

Expressed TCRB transcripts were sequenced after all isolated RNA was converted to cDNA. Clones were sequenced by immunoSEQ multiplex PCR, and TCRdb holds only the in-frame ones, with some missing. The sample lists nearly 250,000 clones; about 71% were seen once. The material sequenced was naive CD4+ T cells from blood. The sequence was collected from a man younger than 45 in good health.

The CDR3 sequence is CASSEASGSGADTQYF. Written as DNA, the CDR3 is TGTGCCAGCAGTGAGGCCTCAGGATCGGGGGCAGATACGCAGTATTTT. J is TRBJ2-3 and V is TRBV25-1; the D gene is possibly TRBD2 (6 bases). The CDR3 has 16 amino acids. CDR1 is MGHDK, CDR2 SYGVNS, per germline. V was clipped by 3 bases and J by 4 bases, with 17 bases between them.